This T cell receptor (beta chain) was sequenced for a study of blood T cell repertoires in COVID-19. Method: immunoSEQ multiplex PCR; TCRdb's copy keeps in-frame clones and lacks some. The sample has around 250,000 clones, approximately 85% seen once. J was trimmed by 7 bases and V by 0 bases; bases with no gene match: 6. This CDR3 has 15 residues. The germline CDR1 and CDR2 sequences are GTSNPN and SVGIG (reference sequence). The chain has TRBV30 and TRBJ1-6, with 7 bases matching TRBD1. Sequencing input: peripheral blood. The clonotype originates from a middle-aged man with active or convalescent COVID-19. Here the CDR3 DNA reads TGTGCCTGGAGTGTATCAGGGGGTAGGAATTCACCCCTCCACTTT. This encodes CAWSVSGGRNSPLHF.